This T cell receptor (beta chain) was sequenced during a study of blood T cell repertoires in COVID-19. Study context: Specimens from acute and convalescent COVID-19 originated in the United States, Italy and Spain. T cells, B-cell-depleted T cells, or PBMCs supplied cDNA or gDNA.

V was trimmed by 1 base and J by 1 base, leaving 13 bases between them. Germline V gene sequence: CDR1 LGHDT, CDR2 YNNKEL (reference sequence). The CDR3 is 16 amino acids. The table came from immunoSEQ multiplex PCR; TCRdb's copy has only in-frame clones and leaves some out. This repertoire shows approximately 110,000 clones, roughly 81% found once; its top ten account for about 3.4%. This clone was detected once. The clonotype was recovered from a man aged 40-50 years with acute or convalescent COVID-19. The sequenced material came from peripheral blood. The genes are TRBV3-1 (or the pseudogene TRBV3-2) and TRBJ1-1; D perhaps matches TRBD1 (6 bases). The CDR3: CASSQGSRGQNTEAFF. DNA of the CDR3: TGTGCCAGCAGCCAAGGATCCAGGGGCCAGAACACTGAAGCTTTCTTT.